What follows are 13 T cell receptor beta chains derived from one specimen sequenced in a study of blood T cell repertoires in COVID-19. The repertoire was sequenced with immunoSEQ multiplex PCR; TCRdb's copy has only in-frame clones and lacks some. Altogether 120,000 or so clones are present, around four fifths being singletons, with the ten largest covering about 12%. Source material: peripheral blood. All receptors derive from a human donor in a cohort sampled during active COVID-19.

The rearrangement uses TRBV5-5 and TRBJ2-4; 7 bases are shared with TRBD2. Looked up from germline, CDR1 is SGHKS and CDR2 is YYEKEE (reference sequence). V lost 4 bases, J lost 8 bases, and 3 bases stayed unmatched. CDR3 size: 12 residues. As DNA, the CDR3 is TGTGCCAGCAGCAGGGACTACGACATTCAGTACTTC. This gives the protein CASSRDYDIQYF. The entire variable domain, with the rest obtained from reference TRBV5-5 and TRBJ2-4, is as follows: DAGVTQSPTHLIKTRGQQVTLRCSPISGHKSVSWYQQVLGQGPQFIFQYYEKEERGRGNFPDRFSARQFPNYSSELNVNALLLGDSALYLCASSRDYDIQYFGAGTRLSVL.

The V and J genes are TRBV25-1 and TRBJ1-2, with D unclear. The CDR3 is made up of 15 amino acids. Germline lookup yields CDR1 MGHDK and CDR2 SYGVNS. Trimming stripped 5 bases from V and 5 bases from J, with 18 bases between. CDR3 DNA sequence: TGTGCCAGCAGTCCTGCCCAGGTAGGCGGGTATGGCTACACCTTC. Protein: CASSPAQVGGYGYTF.

This chain connects TRBV11-2 to TRBJ2-7, with D possibly TRBD1 on 8 matching bases. Germline values: CDR1 SGHAT, CDR2 FQNNGV. The V end lost 2 bases, the J end lost 2 bases, and 10 bases lay between the germline ends. CDR3 length equals 14 residues. CDR3 in DNA: TGTGCCAGCAGCTTAACAGGGGGGGCCTACGAGCAGTACTTC. Translation: CASSLTGGAYEQYF.

This rearrangement joins TRBV7-9 to TRBJ2-7; 8 bases map to TRBD1. Germline CDR1 and CDR2: SEHNR and FQNEAQ (reference sequence). The CDR3 length is 15 residues. V trimming: 5 bases; J trimming: 6 bases; junction bases outside the gene matches: 12. DNA for the CDR3: TGTGCCAGCAGCCAAATTGGGACAGGCGTCAGCGAGCAGTACTTC. It is translated as CASSQIGTGVSEQYF.

The chain has TRBV28 and TRBJ2-7, with a possible D match to TRBD1 (5 bases). Trimming took 5 bases from V and 4 from J, leaving 9 bases between them. The CDR3 is made up of 12 amino acids. Germline CDR1 reads MDHEN; CDR2 reads SYDVKM. The CDR3 is CASSVKGYEQYF. The CDR3 DNA reads as TGTGCCAGCAGTGTCAAGGGGTACGAGCAGTACTTC.

Only one count was recorded for this clone. The chain links TRBV7-9 to TRBJ2-1, with 11 nucleotides matching TRBD1. The germline gives CDR1 SEHNR, CDR2 FQNEAQ (reference sequence). The CDR3 consists of 15 residues. V trimming: 5 bases; J trimming: 7 bases; junction bases outside the gene matches: 7. Written as DNA, the CDR3 is TGTGCCAGCAGCCTACCGGGACAGGGGGTTAATGAGCAGTTCTTC. Translating it yields CASSLPGQGVNEQFF.

The V call is TRBV11-2, the J call TRBJ1-6; D gene unclear. Germline V gene data show CDR1 as SGHAT and CDR2 as FQNNGV. The CDR3 runs to 13 residues. V lost 4 bases and J lost 5, with 6 bases in between. The CDR3 sequence is CASSSGDNSPLHF. In DNA, the CDR3 is TGTGCCAGCAGCTCCGGGGATAATTCACCCCTCCACTTT.

The chain carries TRBV19 and TRBJ2-1; D possibly corresponds to TRBD1 (7 bases). The CDR3 has 14 residues. The germline CDR1 and CDR2 sequences are LNHDA and SQIVND (reference sequence). The V end lost 4 bases, the J end lost 9 bases, and 16 bases lay between the germline ends. CDR3 amino acids: CASSSLRQGGEQFF. Here the CDR3 DNA reads TGTGCCAGTAGTAGCCTTCGGCAGGGGGGTGAGCAGTTCTTC.

V and J are TRBV9 and TRBJ2-3; the D is unclear. Looked up from germline, CDR1 is SGDLS and CDR2 is YYNGEE. The CDR3 consists of 15 residues. The germline V and J ends were trimmed by 6 bases and 0 bases, with 14 bases remaining between them. The CDR3 here is CASTPNQASTDTQYF. CDR3 coding DNA: TGTGCCAGCACCCCGAACCAGGCGAGCACAGATACGCAGTATTTT.

This chain uses TRBV5-1 with TRBJ2-7; TRBD2 matches at 8 bases. After removal of 0 bases from V and 4 bases from J, the junction contained 6 bases not matched to a gene. Germline loops: CDR1 SGHRS, CDR2 YFSETQ. CDR3 size: 15 residues. The chain's CDR3 is CASSLGRGGGYEQYF. For the CDR3, the DNA is TGCGCCAGCAGCTTGGGGCGGGGCGGGGGGTACGAGCAGTACTTC.

V is TRBV28 and J is TRBJ1-2, with 8 bases aligning to TRBD1. Germline V gene sequence: CDR1 MDHEN, CDR2 SYDVKM. V shed 8 bases and J 6 bases; nucleotides not matched to a gene: 23. There are 18 residues in the CDR3. The CDR3 spells CASRLLAGGIGYSDGYTF. Here the CDR3 DNA reads TGTGCCAGCCGCCTTCTGGCAGGGGGCATAGGCTATAGTGATGGCTACACCTTC.

The chain links TRBV10-1 to TRBJ1-2, with 8 bases fitting TRBD1. Germline-derived CDR1 and CDR2 are WNHNN and SYGVQD (reference sequence). With 5 bases clipped from V and 0 bases from J, the junction kept 2 bases outside the gene matches. The CDR3 contains 14 residues. The CDR3 nucleotides are TGCGCCAGCAGTCCACAGGGGGCTAACTATGGCTACACCTTC. Translation gives CASSPQGANYGYTF.

This clone was found once. CDR3 DNA: TGTGCCAGCAGCCCCGGGGGGGGACAGGGCCGTGAAAAACTGTTTTTT. It codes for CASSPGGGQGREKLFF. V gene TRBV11-2 combines with J gene TRBJ1-4, with TRBD1 matching 9 bases. CDR1 is SGHAT, CDR2 FQNNGV, per germline. The trim removed 5 bases at V and 7 bases at J, leaving 11 bases unmatched. This CDR3 is built from 16 residues. Full variable domain (remainder filled in from reference TRBV11-2 and TRBJ1-4): EAGVAQSPRYKIIEKRQSVAFWCNPISGHATLYWYQQILGQGPKLLIQFQNNGVVDDSQLPKDRFSAERLKGVDSTLKIQPAKLEDSAVYLCASSPGGGQGREKLFFGSGTQLSVL.